This T cell receptor beta chain emerged from a study of cytomegalovirus exposure and HLA in healthy donors. Findings and limits, study-wide: Specificity of a few CMV-associated chains for CMV antigens was verified in vitro.

As for the donors, each was a healthy bone marrow donor. In regard to this clone: Its antigen is not identified.

PCR employed 60 Vbeta and 13 Jbeta primers. Clones were sequenced by immunoSEQ multiplex PCR, and TCRdb holds only the in-frame ones, with some missing. The sample records more than 150,000 clones, more than 75% being singletons. CDR1 and CDR2 (germline): SGHNT, YYREEE (reference sequence). This CDR3 spans 13 amino acids. V was cut by 3 bases and J by 7 bases, with 13 bases left in between. The chain employs TRBV5-4 and TRBJ1-1, with D possibly matching TRBD1 (6 bases). Sequences were obtained from PBMCs. The TCR comes from a male donor in good health and CMV-seronegative. The CDR3 spells CASSSGQRYEAFF. The CDR3 DNA reads as TGTGCCAGCAGCTCCGGACAGAGGTATGAAGCTTTCTTT.